Following are 14 T cell receptor beta chains from one sample sequenced in a study of CD8 T cells in Susac syndrome. When the RNA was reverse transcribed, random hexamers were used with an input of roughly 0.5 to 1 ug. A single record per CDR3 protein comes from TCRdb applying MiXCR to the immunoSEQ multiplex PCR reads. The sample gives around 230,000 distinct CDR3 sequences, roughly 95% of which show up once; 0.1% is in the top ten. The specimen sequenced was CD4+ T cells from PBMCs. These receptors were taken from a human donor with Susac syndrome.

This clonotype showed up just once. The CDR3 DNA sequence: TGTGCCAGCAGCCAATGGGGCAATGAGCAGTTCTTC. It is translated as CASSQWGNEQFF. The V and J genes are TRBV3-1 and TRBJ2-1; no firm D call. The germline V and J ends were trimmed by 2 bases and 6 bases, with 5 bases remaining between them. Germline CDR1 LGHDT, CDR2 YNNKEL (reference sequence). CDR3 length: 12 residues.

This clonotype was counted between two and nine times. The chain has TRBV29-1 and TRBJ2-1; D remains unclear. The germline CDR1 and CDR2 sequences are SQVTM and ANQGSEA. The V end was cut by 0 bases, the J end by 3 bases, with 9 bases between. CDR3 length: 14 residues. CDR3 coding DNA: TGCAGCGTTGAAGATGGCCAGCACTACAATGAGCAGTTCTTC. It translates to CSVEDGQHYNEQFF.

In its sample, this clonotype was seen once. The chain has TRBV28 and TRBJ2-3; no clear D. Germline CDR1 reads MDHEN; CDR2 reads SYDVKM. The CDR3 consists of 15 residues. Trimming shortened V by 4 bases and J by 2 bases, and 13 bases separated the two germline ends. CDR3 loop: CASSWKAPNTDTQYF. CDR3 nucleotide sequence: TGTGCCAGCAGTTGGAAGGCGCCCAACACAGATACGCAGTATTTT.

The genes are TRBV11-2 and TRBJ2-3; TRBD2 aligns across 8 bases. Germline CDR1 is SGHAT and CDR2 is FQNNGV. The CDR3 runs to 16 residues. Trimming removed 2 bases from V and 0 bases from J; junction bases left unmatched: 4. The CDR3 sequence is CASSLYASGSTDTQYF. CDR3 DNA: TGTGCCAGCAGCTTATACGCTAGCGGGAGCACAGATACGCAGTATTTT.

In its sample, this clonotype was seen once. The V call is TRBV5-1, the J call TRBJ2-1; 13 positions agree with TRBD2. This CDR3 is built from 17 residues. Germline V gene data show CDR1 as SGHRS and CDR2 as YFSETQ. The V gene end was trimmed by 2 bases and the J gene end by 9 bases; junction bases not matched to a gene: 11. The CDR3 reads CASSLNPGLAGDVEQFF. The CDR3 coding sequence is TGCGCCAGCAGCTTAAATCCCGGACTAGCGGGAGATGTTGAGCAGTTCTTC.

This clonotype occurred once. The V and J genes are TRBV5-1 and TRBJ1-3, with a weak D call TRBD1 (5 bases). Trimming left V 0 bases short and J 0 bases short, with 10 bases between. Germline CDR1 SGHRS, CDR2 YFSETQ. This CDR3 is built from 16 residues. CDR3 in amino acids: CASSLGQWSSGNTIYF. CDR3 nucleotide sequence: TGCGCCAGCAGCTTGGGACAGTGGAGCTCTGGAAACACCATATATTTT.

The gene calls are TRBV29-1 and TRBJ2-1; D perhaps matches TRBD2 (6 bases). There are 15 residues in the CDR3. Trimming shortened V by 1 base and J by 1 base, and 11 bases separated the two germline ends. The germline gives CDR1 SQVTM, CDR2 ANQGSEA. The CDR3 region is CSVEGGIGSYNEQFF. The CDR3 region has the DNA TGCAGCGTTGAAGGCGGGATAGGGTCCTACAATGAGCAGTTCTTC.

The chain links TRBV6-5 to TRBJ2-7; 9 nucleotides match TRBD2. The V gene end was trimmed by 0 bases and the J gene end by 2 bases; junction bases not matched to a gene: 2. The V gene's germline CDR1 is MNHEY and CDR2 SVGAGI. CDR3 length: 15 amino acids. CDR3 loop: CASSYSRLAAYEQYF. In nucleotides, the CDR3 is TGTGCCAGCAGTTACTCGAGACTAGCGGCCTACGAGCAGTACTTC.

This clonotype appeared a single time. The chain combines TRBV12-3 or TRBV12-4 with TRBJ1-1; D is possibly TRBD1 (5 bases). V shed 6 bases and J shed 2 bases, with 13 bases lying between them. The CDR3 extends over 14 amino acids. The CDR3 DNA reads as TGTGCCAGCAGGCTACCGACAGCCAACACTGAAGCTTTCTTT. Encoded protein: CASRLPTANTEAFF.

This clonotype was seen just once. The J gene is TRBJ2-7, the V gene TRBV28; D unclear. The CDR3 length is 14 residues. CDR1 is MDHEN, CDR2 SYDVKM, per germline. V was shortened by 5 bases and J by 2 bases, with 13 bases between the two germline ends. CDR3 in amino acids: CASSAQTLTYEQYF. CDR3 DNA sequence: TGTGCCAGCAGTGCCCAGACCCTAACCTACGAGCAGTACTTC.

CDR3 protein: CSELSTDTQYF. CDR3 in DNA: TGCAGCGAATTGAGCACAGATACGCAGTATTTT. The chain uses TRBV29-1 and TRBJ2-3; D remains unclear. The germline gives CDR1 SQVTM, CDR2 ANQGSEA. There are 11 residues in the CDR3. Between the trimmed V and J ends, which lost 7 bases and 0 bases, there was a span of 5 bases.

The chain joins TRBV10-3 to TRBJ1-1; D is unclear. V shed 7 bases and J shed 4 bases, with 16 bases lying between them. Germline-derived CDR1 and CDR2 are ENHRY and SYGVKD. The CDR3 has 14 amino acids. CDR3: CAITNFQELTEAFF. CDR3 sequence (DNA): TGTGCCATCACCAACTTTCAGGAACTCACTGAAGCTTTCTTT.

The chain is built from TRBV10-3 and TRBJ1-1; a weak D match, TRBD1 (6 bases). Germline lookup yields CDR1 ENHRY and CDR2 SYGVKD. V was pared by 0 bases and J by 0 bases, with 14 bases between. The CDR3 length is 17 residues. CDR3 in DNA: TGTGCCATCAGTGAGTCAAGTACAGGGCTAGTGAACACTGAAGCTTTCTTT. The encoded protein is CAISESSTGLVNTEAFF.

The chain links TRBV20-1 to TRBJ2-3, with 8 bases that match TRBD1. Germline loops: CDR1 DFQATT, CDR2 SNEGSKA (reference sequence). J lost 0 bases, V lost 6 bases, and 5 bases had no gene match. The CDR3 consists of 14 residues. The CDR3: CSALGQGSTDTQYF. In nucleotides, the CDR3 is TGCAGTGCCCTTGGACAGGGTAGCACAGATACGCAGTATTTT.